These T cell receptor beta chains were read from a single sample in a study of T cell responses to AZD1222 COVID-19 vaccine. Clones were sequenced by immunoSEQ multiplex PCR, and TCRdb holds only the in-frame ones, with some missing. The sample records 150,000 to 200,000 clones, 85% to 90% being singletons. Sequences were derived from peripheral blood, sampled on day 0 of AZD1222 vaccination. These receptors all come from an adult in good health. Each CDR3 is given with its conserved first and last residue. D genes are given only for firm matches. A row's size may be missing; if present it is once, few, many or a size class.

j_call clone_size d_call v_call cdr3_nt cdr3_aa
TRBJ2-6 once . TRBV5-4 TGTGCCAGCAGCCACAGGGTTTCGGGGGCCAACGTCCTGACTTTC CASSHRVSGANVLTF
TRBJ1-3 . . TRBV14 TGTGCCAGCAGCCAAGAAGGGGGAAGGGGTTCTGGAAACACCATATATTTT CASSQEGGRGSGNTIYF
TRBJ1-2 . TRBD1 TRBV7-8 TGTGCCAGCAGCTTAGCCAGGGGGAGGGACTATGGCTACACCTTC CASSLARGRDYGYTF
TRBJ2-1 . TRBD2 TRBV3-1/TRBV3-2 TGTGCCAGCAGCCAAGATTTGGCTAGCGGGGACAATGAGCAGTTCTTC CASSQDLASGDNEQFF
TRBJ1-2 . . TRBV5-4 TGTGCCAGCAGCAGGTGGGAGGGGAACTATGGCTACACCTTC CASSRWEGNYGYTF
TRBJ2-7 . TRBD2 TRBV5-4 TGTGCCAGCAGCCTAGGCGGGGTAGCGGGGACCGAGCAGTACTTC CASSLGGVAGTEQYF
TRBJ2-3 . TRBD2 TRBV7-9 TGTGCCAGCAGTGGGGGGGGAGATACGCAGTATTTT CASSGGGDTQYF
TRBJ1-1 . TRBD1 TRBV30 TGTGCCTGGAACTACAGGGGACGGCCGAAAGCTTTCTTT CAWNYRGRPKAFF
TRBJ1-5 . . TRBV19 TGTGCCAGTAGTAACCTCAAAGACAGAAATCAGCCCCAGCATTTT CASSNLKDRNQPQHF
TRBJ1-6 once TRBD1 TRBV4-3 TGCGCCAGCAGCACAGGGGGCGGTTCACCCCTCCACTTT CASSTGGGSPLHF
TRBJ1-4 once . TRBV7-9 TGTGCCAGCAGCTTATCACCCTCAGACATGTCTAATGAAAAACTGTTTTTT CASSLSPSDMSNEKLFF
TRBJ1-6 . . TRBV19 TGTGCCAGTAGTATAGGGCAGAGACGAAGCTCCTATAATTCACCCCTCCACTTT CASSIGQRRSSYNSPLHF
TRBJ1-2 . . TRBV14 TGTGCCAGCAGCCGAACGGGACTGCCAGATGGCTACACCTTC CASSRTGLPDGYTF
TRBJ1-2 . TRBD1 TRBV30 TGTGCCTGGAGTGTATTAGAGGGGACAGGGTATCATGGCTACACCTTC CAWSVLEGTGYHGYTF
TRBJ2-1 . . TRBV6-4 TGTGCCAGCAGTGACTCAGAACAGAAATCCTACAATGAGCAGTTCTTC CASSDSEQKSYNEQFF
TRBJ2-7 . TRBD2 TRBV10-2 TGCGCCAGCAAAAAGGGACTAGCGGGGGGCGCGCGGGGCGGCGAGCAGTACTTC CASKKGLAGGARGGEQYF
TRBJ1-1 . TRBD1 TRBV29-1 TGCAGCGGGCTCAGGGGGGGGACTGAAGCTTTCTTT CSGLRGGTEAFF
TRBJ2-7 . . TRBV5-6 TGTGCCAGCAGCTTAGACTCCCACTCCTACGAGCAGTACTTC CASSLDSHSYEQYF
TRBJ2-7 few . TRBV10-3 TGTGCCATCAGTGACGGAGCCTACGAGCAGTACTTC CAISDGAYEQYF
TRBJ1-1 . . TRBV15 TGTGCCACCAGCAGAGGTCGGGAGAAAAAAATGAACACTGAAGCTTTCTTT CATSRGREKKMNTEAFF
TRBJ1-1 . . TRBV3-1/TRBV3-2 TGTGCCAGCAACCAAGAAGAAGGAACTGAAGCTTTCTTT CASNQEEGTEAFF